The clone carrying this T cell receptor (beta chain) was counted between two and nine times. The source of the sample is a study of blood T cells in healthy people across ages. In germline, CDR1 is SGDLS, CDR2 YYNGEE. V was pared by 4 bases and J by 2 bases, with 13 bases between. The CDR3 contains 15 residues. It was with a sample-barcoded 5' primer and a J-beta primer mix that a second PCR of roughly 7 to 12 cycles was run. MiXCR, run by TCRdb on the 5' RACE reads, gives a single entry per CDR3 protein. In the table there are around 780,000 distinct CDR3 sequences, roughly 24% of which are singletons. This sample was also put to use in a study of T cells of mothers and their children. That report notes: Addition of sample barcodes and 2-4 random nucleotides occurred through the M1S primer of the second PCR. Persistent microchimeric T cell clones were not found at ~100 per million sensitivity.

The chain carries TRBV9 and TRBJ1-5, with D possibly matching TRBD1 (5 bases). The sequencing sample was made of blood. The clonotype comes from a boy younger than 18 in good health. CDR3 sequence (DNA): TGTGCCAGCAGCCGGCGGGGACTTCGCAATCAGCCCCAGCATTTT. It is translated as CASSRRGLRNQPQHF.